Listed below are T cell receptor beta chains from one sample, sequenced in a study of T cell changes during pregnancy in multiple sclerosis. Here immunoSEQ multiplex PCR was the method, and the copy in TCRdb shows in-frame clones only, minus some. The repertoire consists of around 39,000 clones, with about nine tenths occurring once and the leading ten covering approximately 1.2%. The sample was CD4+ T cells from peripheral blood mononuclear cells, taken before pregnancy. The receptors stem from a female donor with multiple sclerosis, enrolled in a pregnancy study. CDR3s include the opening cysteine and the closing phenylalanine or tryptophan. D genes are given only for firm matches. A clone size is listed for some rows: how often the clone was seen (once, few, many), or a class if it is expanded.

abundance	v_gene	len	j_gene	d_gene	CDR3nt	CDR3aa
-	TRBV9	14	TRBJ2-7	-	TGTGCCAGCAGCGTAGGCGACACTCTCTACGAGCAGTACTTC	CASSVGDTLYEQYF
-	TRBV7-2	15	TRBJ2-5	TRBD2	TGTGCCAGCAGCTTAGGTAGCGGGTGGGCGGTGGCCCAGTACTTC	CASSLGSGWAVAQYF
-	TRBV29-1	13	TRBJ2-1	-	TGCAGCGTTGGAACACAGGGTTACAATGAGCAGTTCTTC	CSVGTQGYNEQFF
-	TRBV30	15	TRBJ2-7	TRBD1	TGTGCCTGGAGCCTAGGGGCGGACAGGGGCTACGAGCAGTACTTC	CAWSLGADRGYEQYF
-	TRBV30	13	TRBJ2-5	-	TGTGCCTGGAGTGTTGAACTGTTCGGGACCCAGTACTTC	CAWSVELFGTQYF
-	TRBV9	14	TRBJ2-7	-	TGTGCCAGCAGCCCTTGGACAGATGCCTACGAGCAGTACTTC	CASSPWTDAYEQYF
-	TRBV6-1	14	TRBJ1-2	-	TGTGCCAGCAGTGAAAACGGACACCTCGGGGGCTACACCTTC	CASSENGHLGGYTF
-	TRBV14	19	TRBJ2-1	TRBD2	TGTGCCAGCAGCCAAGTTGGGGGTTTTAGCGGGAGGGCCGTCAATGAGCAGTTCTTC	CASSQVGGFSGRAVNEQFF
-	TRBV19	16	TRBJ1-5	-	TGTGCCAGTAGTATCGAGGGTGACAATAGCAATCAGCCCCAGCATTTT	CASSIEGDNSNQPQHF
-	TRBV6-8	16	TRBJ2-2	-	TGTGCCAGCAGTTACGAAAGCGGACCTGGGACCGGGGAGCTGTTTTTT	CASSYESGPGTGELFF
few	TRBV19	16	TRBJ2-3	TRBD2	TGTGCCAGTAGTATAGCGGGAGGGCCGGGCACAGATACGCAGTATTTT	CASSIAGGPGTDTQYF